This record looks at one T cell receptor beta chain sequence and its context. This entry comes from a study of blood T cell repertoires in COVID-19. About the study: COVID-19 samples from acute and convalescent phases originated in the United States, Italy and Spain.

Sequenced by immunoSEQ multiplex PCR; TCRdb stores in-frame clones only, minus some. The sample consists of approximately 120,000 clones, approximately 90% of them appearing once. Trimming removed 4 bases at V and 2 bases at J, with 8 bases between. Germline V gene sequence: CDR1 SGHNT, CDR2 YENEEA. The CDR3 has 14 residues. The chain is built from TRBV11-3 and TRBJ2-2; D is possibly TRBD1 (5 bases). The material sequenced was peripheral blood. This TCR derives from a man between 45 and 60 years old with COVID-19, enrolled during active disease. The DNA of the CDR3 is TGTGCCAGCAGCTCGCAGGGCAACACCGGGGAGCTGTTTTTT. It yields the protein CASSSQGNTGELFF.